These 21 T cell receptor beta chains came from one sample sequenced in a study of post-analysis software for immune sequencing data. Findings and limits, study-wide: Compared with controls, patients had more of 4 to 6 TRBV segments, including TRBV5-6, TRBV5-1 and TRBV20-1.

Libraries were made from TCR beta cDNA, and they carried unique molecular identifiers. A single record per CDR3 protein comes from TCRdb applying MiXCR to the PCR reads. In the table there are 600,000 to 750,000 distinct CDR3 sequences, 55% to 60% of which are singletons. Their antigens are not known. The sample was blood. The source is a girl aged 2 to 9 with multiple sclerosis.

This clonotype turned up a few times. The rearrangement links TRBV7-8 to TRBJ2-5; TRBD2 aligns across 10 bases. V dropped 5 bases and J dropped 4; count of bases not matched to a gene: 10. Looked up from germline, CDR1 is SGHVS and CDR2 is FQNEAQ. CDR3 length equals 16 residues. Here the CDR3 reads CASSLASGSSGETQYF. The CDR3 coding sequence is TGTGCCAGCAGCCTCGCTAGCGGGAGTTCCGGAGAGACCCAGTACTTC.

The chain uses TRBV5-1 and TRBJ2-5; D may be TRBD2 (6 bases). V was clipped by 5 bases and J by 4 bases, with 18 bases between them. The CDR3 contains 15 residues. Germline V gene lookup returns CDR1 SGHRS and CDR2 YFSETQ. The chain's CDR3 is CASRASLATIETQYF. Written as DNA, the CDR3 is TGCGCCAGCAGGGCGTCACTAGCTACAATAGAGACCCAGTACTTC. The whole variable domain, remainder taken from reference TRBV5-1 and TRBJ2-5, is KAGVTQTPRYLIKTRGQQVTLSCSPISGHRSVSWYQQTPGQGLQFLFEYFSETQRNKGNFPGRFSGRQFSNSRSEMNVSTLELGDSALYLCASRASLATIETQYFGPGTRLLVL.

V gene TRBV6-2 or TRBV6-3 combines with J gene TRBJ1-5, with D tentatively TRBD1 (6 bases). V was cut by 1 base and J by 2 bases, with 12 bases left in between. CDR1 is MNHEY and CDR2 is SVGEGT in the germline V gene. The CDR3 contains 16 residues. CDR3 protein: CASSYWRGEGNQPQHF. CDR3 coding DNA: TGTGCCAGCAGTTACTGGAGGGGGGAGGGCAATCAGCCCCAGCATTTT.

V and J are TRBV6-5 and TRBJ1-2; D unclear. This CDR3 region has 13 residues. The germline V gene has CDR1 MNHEY and CDR2 SVGAGI. V lost 6 bases, J lost 3 bases, and 11 bases lay in between. The CDR3 DNA follows: TGTGCCAGCAGACACGACGGGGACTATGGCTACACCTTC. This gives the protein CASRHDGDYGYTF.

The J gene is TRBJ2-7, the V gene TRBV6-5, with no clear D. Germline V lookup: CDR1 MNHEY, CDR2 SVGAGI. The CDR3 contains 13 residues. V lost 7 bases, J lost 3 bases, and 13 bases lay in between. CDR3 coding DNA: TGTGCCAGCATGGGTGTAGGCGACTACGAGCAGTACTTC. Its translation: CASMGVGDYEQYF.

The chain links TRBV27 to TRBJ2-3, with 8 bases lining up with TRBD1. The CDR3 sequence is 15 residues long. Trimming at V came to 5 bases and at J to 1 base, leaving 5 bases not matched to a gene. Germline V gene lookup returns CDR1 MNHEY and CDR2 SMNVEV (reference sequence). The CDR3 region is CASSVRGLGTDTQYF. The CDR3 bases are TGTGCCAGCAGTGTCAGGGGGCTTGGCACAGATACGCAGTATTTT.

This chain joins TRBV4-2 and TRBJ2-3; 9 bases fit TRBD2. V was pared by 0 bases and J by 5 bases, with 9 bases of the junction left unmatched. There are 17 residues in the CDR3. Germline V gene sequence: CDR1 LGHNA, CDR2 YNFKEQ. CDR3 DNA sequence: TGTGCCAGCAGCCAAGATCGACGCGGGGGGGCAATAGATACGCAGTATTTT. The encoded protein is CASSQDRRGGAIDTQYF.

The table lists this clonotype with a few counts. This chain uses TRBV6-6 with TRBJ1-4; D possibly corresponds to TRBD1 (5 bases). The V gene lost 2 bases and the J gene lost 0 bases, with 13 bases spanning the gap. This CDR3 is built from 17 residues. Germline lookup yields CDR1 MNHNY and CDR2 SVGAGI (reference sequence). CDR3 in DNA: TGTGCCAGCAGTTACAGCGCTGAAGGGGCAACTAATGAAAAACTGTTTTTT. Its protein is CASSYSAEGATNEKLFF.

The chain has TRBV6-4 and TRBJ1-2; 11 bases are shared with TRBD1. V shed 4 bases and J 0 bases; nucleotides not matched to a gene: 4. Germline V gene sequence: CDR1 MRHNA, CDR2 SNTAGT. The CDR3 extends over 16 amino acids. This CDR3 is CASSAGTGGANYGYTF. The CDR3 DNA is TGTGCCAGCAGTGCCGGGACAGGGGGTGCTAACTATGGCTACACCTTC.

The J gene is TRBJ1-1, the V gene TRBV4-3, with D tentatively TRBD1 (6 bases). Germline values: CDR1 LGHNA, CDR2 YSLEER. CDR3 length: 15 amino acids. The ends were cut back, 0 bases at V and 3 bases at J, with 11 bases in the middle. In DNA, the CDR3 is TGCGCCAGCAGCCAAGATACGCCAGGGGACACTGAAGCTTTCTTT. Protein sequence: CASSQDTPGDTEAFF.

The J gene is TRBJ1-1, the V gene TRBV12-5; D may be TRBD1 (5 bases). Germline V gene data show CDR1 as LGHNT and CDR2 as FRNRAP. The CDR3 covers 13 residues. The V and J ends lost 5 bases and 10 bases respectively, with 17 bases between them. The CDR3 DNA is TGTGCTAGTGGTCCCGGGGGACTGCGGACAGCTTTCTTT. The encoded protein is CASGPGGLRTAFF.

The V gene is TRBV20-1, the J gene TRBJ2-5; no reliable D call. The CDR3 is made up of 17 amino acids. Trimming stripped 6 bases from V and 3 bases from J, with 26 bases between. Per germline, CDR1 DFQATT and CDR2 SNEGSKA (reference sequence). CDR3 amino acids: CSARNPVVPLPKETQYF. The CDR3 DNA sequence: TGCAGTGCCAGAAATCCGGTCGTTCCGCTACCCAAAGAGACCCAGTACTTC.

About this clonotype: Compared with germline, one end of the junction differs, possibly owing to a read error. CDR3 in amino acids: CASGFPRGSYNEQFF. The DNA for the CDR3 is TGCGCCAGCGGCTTCCCCAGGGGCTCCTACAATGAGCAGTTCTTC. This rearrangement joins TRBV5-1 to TRBJ2-1; possibly TRBD1 for D (6 bases). Germline V gene data show CDR1 as SGHRS and CDR2 as YFSETQ. The CDR3 consists of 15 residues.

In regard to this clonotype: One end of the junction does not line up with germline, which may come from a read error. This chain links TRBV30 with TRBJ1-4, with D perhaps matching TRBD1 (6 bases). Germline values: CDR1 GTSNPN, CDR2 SVGIG (reference sequence). This CDR3 has 15 amino acids. In nucleotides, the CDR3 is TGTGCCTGGAACCGCGCGGGGGGCGCTGGTGAAAAACGGTTTTTT. Translation: CAWNRAGGAGEKRFF. The entire variable domain, with the rest obtained from reference TRBV30 and TRBJ1-4, is as follows: SQTIHQWPATLVQPVGSPLSLECTVEGTSNPNLYWYRQAAGRGLQLLFYSVGIGQISSEVPQNLSASRPQDRQFILSSKKLLLSDSGFYLCAWNRAGGAGEKRFFGSGTQLSVL.

The CDR3 loop reads CASSQVGVSSYNEQFF. The CDR3 DNA reads TGCGCCAGCAGCCAAGTTGGCGTTAGCTCCTACAATGAGCAGTTCTTC. The chain couples TRBV4-1 to TRBJ2-1; D remains ambiguous. The germline gives CDR1 MGHRA, CDR2 YSYEKL. The ends were cut back, 1 base at V and 0 bases at J, with 10 bases in the middle. The CDR3 sequence is 16 residues long.

V usage is TRBV7-8 and J usage is TRBJ2-1; a possible D gene is TRBD1 (6 bases). The CDR3 length is 17 residues. V gave up 1 base and J gave up 2 bases, with 15 bases separating them. Germline CDR1 reads SGHVS; CDR2 reads FQNEAQ. The CDR3 bases are TGTGCCAGCAGCTTAGGGGGGCTAGACCTTACCTACAATGAGCAGTTCTTC. Translating it yields CASSLGGLDLTYNEQFF.

This clonotype was counted a few times. V gene TRBV29-1 combines with J gene TRBJ1-2; 7 nucleotides agree with TRBD1. CDR3 length equals 14 residues. With V trimmed by 1 base and J by 4 bases, 6 bases remained unmatched. Germline V gives CDR1 SQVTM, CDR2 ANQGSEA. As DNA, the CDR3 is TGCAGCGTTGAAGCCAGGGGGGCAGGCTATGGCTACACCTTC. It translates to CSVEARGAGYGYTF. The variable domain in full, completed from reference TRBV29-1 and TRBJ1-2, reads SAVISQKPSRDICQRGTSLTIQCQVDSQVTMMFWYRQQPGQSLTLIATANQGSEATYESGFVIDKFPISRPNLTFSTLTVSNMSPEDSSIYLCSVEARGAGYGYTFGSGTRLTVV.

The rearrangement joins TRBV4-3 to TRBJ1-1; no reliable D call. Germline CDR1 and CDR2: LGHNA and YSLEER. The CDR3 is 15 residues long. V was shortened by 0 bases and J by 8 bases, with 16 bases between the two germline ends. CDR3 region: CASSQDEEGATEAFF. Here the CDR3 DNA reads TGCGCCAGCAGCCAAGATGAGGAGGGAGCCACCGAAGCTTTCTTT.

This clonotype was found once. This sequence joins TRBV12-3 or TRBV12-4 and TRBJ2-1, with 9 bases that match TRBD2. The J segment lost 4 bases and the V segment lost 7 bases, leaving 8 bases of the junction unmatched. CDR3 size: 15 residues. The CDR3 sequence is CASTQGLALYNEQFF. The CDR3 DNA is TGTGCCAGCACCCAGGGACTAGCACTTTACAATGAGCAGTTCTTC.

The J gene is TRBJ2-6, the V gene TRBV7-3; D not certain. The CDR3 sequence is 15 residues long. V gave up 3 bases and J gave up 1 base, with 7 bases separating them. CDR1 is SGHTA and CDR2 is FQGTGA in the germline V gene. The CDR3 DNA reads as TGTGCCAGCAGCTTTTCGGGTTCTGGGGCCAACGTCCTGACTTTC. As protein: CASSFSGSGANVLTF.

The genes are TRBV6-5 and TRBJ1-2, with D perhaps matching TRBD1 (6 bases). Germline assignment: CDR1 MNHEY and CDR2 SVGAGI. The CDR3 extends over 14 amino acids. V was cut by 2 bases and J by 4 bases, with 11 bases left in between. DNA of the CDR3: TGTGCCAGCAGTTACGAGGGGGGGCTCTATGGCTACACCTTC. It translates to CASSYEGGLYGYTF.